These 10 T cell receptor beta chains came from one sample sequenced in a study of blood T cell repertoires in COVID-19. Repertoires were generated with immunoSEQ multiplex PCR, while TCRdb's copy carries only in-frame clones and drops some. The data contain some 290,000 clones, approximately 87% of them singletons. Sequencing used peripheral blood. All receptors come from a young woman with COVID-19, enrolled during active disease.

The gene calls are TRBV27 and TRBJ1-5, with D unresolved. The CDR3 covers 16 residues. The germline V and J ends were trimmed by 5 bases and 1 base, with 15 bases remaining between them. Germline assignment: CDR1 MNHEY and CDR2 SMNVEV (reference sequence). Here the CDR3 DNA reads TGTGCCAGCAGTCCATCGGTCGGAGACAGCAATCAGCCCCAGCATTTT. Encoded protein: CASSPSVGDSNQPQHF.

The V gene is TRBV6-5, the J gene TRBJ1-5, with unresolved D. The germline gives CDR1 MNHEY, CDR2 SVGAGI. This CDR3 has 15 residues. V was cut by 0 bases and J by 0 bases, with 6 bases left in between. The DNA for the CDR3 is TGTGCCAGCAGTTACTCGCAGGTTAGCAATCAGCCCCAGCATTTT. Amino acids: CASSYSQVSNQPQHF.

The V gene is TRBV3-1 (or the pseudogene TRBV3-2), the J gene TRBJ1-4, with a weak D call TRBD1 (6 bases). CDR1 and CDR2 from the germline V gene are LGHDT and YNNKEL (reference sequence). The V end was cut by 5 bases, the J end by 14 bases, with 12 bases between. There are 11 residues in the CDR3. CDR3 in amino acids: CASSLQGGLFF. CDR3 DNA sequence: TGTGCCAGCAGCTTACAGGGCGGGCTGTTTTTT.

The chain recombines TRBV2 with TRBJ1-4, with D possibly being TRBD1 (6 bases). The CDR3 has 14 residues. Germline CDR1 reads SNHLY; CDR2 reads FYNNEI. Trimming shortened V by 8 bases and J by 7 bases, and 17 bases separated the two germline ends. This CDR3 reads CASRSGRGGEKLFF. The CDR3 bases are TGTGCCAGCCGTTCGGGGAGAGGGGGTGAAAAACTGTTTTTT.

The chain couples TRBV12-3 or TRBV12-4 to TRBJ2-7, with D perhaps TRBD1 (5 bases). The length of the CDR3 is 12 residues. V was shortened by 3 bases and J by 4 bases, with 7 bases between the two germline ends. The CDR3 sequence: CASSFYRYEQYF. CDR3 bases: TGTGCCAGCAGTTTCTACAGGTACGAGCAGTACTTC.

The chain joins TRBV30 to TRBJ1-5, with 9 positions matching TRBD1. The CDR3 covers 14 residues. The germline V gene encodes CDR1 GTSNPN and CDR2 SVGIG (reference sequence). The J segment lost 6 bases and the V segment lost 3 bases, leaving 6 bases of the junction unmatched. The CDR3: CAWSRGQGIQPQHF. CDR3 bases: TGTGCCTGGAGCAGAGGACAGGGGATTCAGCCCCAGCATTTT. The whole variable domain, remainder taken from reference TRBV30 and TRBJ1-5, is SQTIHQWPATLVQPVGSPLSLECTVEGTSNPNLYWYRQAAGRGLQLLFYSVGIGQISSEVPQNLSASRPQDRQFILSSKKLLLSDSGFYLCAWSRGQGIQPQHFGDGTRLSIL.

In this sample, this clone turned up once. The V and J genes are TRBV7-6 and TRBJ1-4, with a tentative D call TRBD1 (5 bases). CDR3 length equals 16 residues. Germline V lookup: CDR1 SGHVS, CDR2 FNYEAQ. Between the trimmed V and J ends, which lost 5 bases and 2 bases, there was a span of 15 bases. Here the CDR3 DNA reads TGTGCCAGCAGCCGAACCGGACGGGGGACTAATGAAAAACTGTTTTTT. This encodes CASSRTGRGTNEKLFF.

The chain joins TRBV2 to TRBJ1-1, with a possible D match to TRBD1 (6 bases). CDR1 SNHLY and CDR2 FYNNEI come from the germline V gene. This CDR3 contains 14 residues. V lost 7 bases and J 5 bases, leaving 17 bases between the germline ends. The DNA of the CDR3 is TGTGCCAGCAACGAACAGGGTCTGGGAACTGAAGCTTTCTTT. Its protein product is CASNEQGLGTEAFF.

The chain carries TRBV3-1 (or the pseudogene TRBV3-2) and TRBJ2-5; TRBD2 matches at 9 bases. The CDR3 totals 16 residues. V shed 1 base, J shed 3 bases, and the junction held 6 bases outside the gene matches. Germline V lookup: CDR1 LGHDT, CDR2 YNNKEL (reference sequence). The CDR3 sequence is CASSQGSSGAKETQYF. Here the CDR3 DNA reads TGTGCCAGCAGCCAAGGGTCTAGCGGGGCAAAAGAGACCCAGTACTTC.

CDR3 region: CASSPDGGTYNEQFF. The CDR3 coding sequence is TGTGCCAGCAGTCCGGACGGGGGGACCTACAATGAGCAGTTCTTC. The chain is built from TRBV27 and TRBJ2-1, with 7 bases identical to TRBD2. The V gene end was trimmed by 5 bases and the J gene end by 2 bases; junction bases not matched to a gene: 6. Per germline, CDR1 MNHEY and CDR2 SMNVEV (reference sequence). This CDR3 contains 15 residues.